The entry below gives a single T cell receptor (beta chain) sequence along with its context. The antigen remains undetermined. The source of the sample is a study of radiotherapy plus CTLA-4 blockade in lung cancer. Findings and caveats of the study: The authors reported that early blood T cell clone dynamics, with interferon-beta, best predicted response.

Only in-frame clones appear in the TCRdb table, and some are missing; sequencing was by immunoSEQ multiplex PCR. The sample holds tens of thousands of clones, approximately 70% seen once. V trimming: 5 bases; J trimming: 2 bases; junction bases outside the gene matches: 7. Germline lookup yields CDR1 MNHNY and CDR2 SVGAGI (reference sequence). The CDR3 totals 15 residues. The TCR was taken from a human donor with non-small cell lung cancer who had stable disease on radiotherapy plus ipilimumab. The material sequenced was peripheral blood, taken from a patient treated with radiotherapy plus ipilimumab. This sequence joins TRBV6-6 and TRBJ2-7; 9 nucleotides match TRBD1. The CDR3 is CASSPGTGKTYEQYF. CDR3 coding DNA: TGTGCCAGCAGTCCCGGGACAGGGAAAACCTACGAGCAGTACTTC.